This T cell receptor (beta chain) came from a study of blood T cell repertoires in COVID-19 (TCRdb year 2020). Describing the broader study: Samples covering the acute and convalescent phases of COVID-19 were provided by collaborators in the United States, Italy and Spain. The prospective study material was composed of cDNA or gDNA derived from T cells, B-cell-depleted T cells, or PBMCs. Deeply sampled blood TCRbeta repertoires from subjects exposed to, actively infected with, or recovered from COVID-19 were included in the dataset. The repertoires were released in a freely available public database meant as a resource for research on the immune response to SARS-CoV-2. Samples came from the ongoing ImmuneRACE study (first 160 participants) plus 1,254 subjects from 6 global collaborators. Sample metadata almost always included a de-identified subject ID, COVID-19 status, age in years and sex. Where available, HLA class I and class II types were taken from metadata supplied by the sample provider and were not determined by assay-based typing. The research as a whole found: The quantity of clinical and demographic metadata differed by source and by participant and was supplied without curation.

Whole blood was collected in K2EDTA tubes by collaborating institutions according to the institutions' own protocols. Collaborator samples were shipped for TCRbeta analysis as frozen whole blood, isolated PBMCs, or DNA extracted from either sample type. Notes on this clone: No antigen is known for it. Per-nucleotide qualities are absent, and no much larger clonotype sits a single base away.

Counted from cysteine to phenylalanine, this CDR3 has 13 amino acids. Only the CDR3 DNA stays, 39 bases, in frame from base 1. The germline V gene yields MNHEY for CDR1 and SVGAGI for CDR2. Relative to germline, V is missing 6 bases and J is missing 4 bases, with 4 bases of the junction outside any gene match. TCRbeta CDR3 regions were amplified from genomic DNA using the immunoSEQ Assay, a bias-controlled multiplex PCR. The published analysis was carried out like this. The number of nucleated cells in each sample was estimated from the amplification of reference gene primers within the assay. To quantify the absolute abundance of each unique TCRbeta CDR3 rearrangement, sequence reads were collapsed and filtered. For each sample, productive Simpson clonality was calculated as the square root of Simpson's diversity index across productive rearrangements. In TCRdb, the immuneACCESS table is reduced to in-frame sequences with V and J assigned. These tables do not hold every clone; where another copy was compared, an unresolved V gene accounts for under half, and the others remain unexplained. V, J and clone size derive from that table, while D and trimming were established from the DNA sequence. This sample is represented by roughly 150,000 clones; 85% of them were singletons. The top ten hold about 3.2% of the sample.

The sequenced sample consisted of peripheral blood. The chain was built from TRBV6-5 and TRBJ1-1, with 8 bases in between that match TRBD1. This sequence was found in a man in his fifties with acute or convalescent COVID-19. This receptor has the CDR3 CASRRTGTTEAFF. The DNA is TGTGCCAGCAGGAGGACAGGGACCACTGAAGCTTTCTTT.